One sample yielded the 30 T cell receptor beta chains listed below, sequenced in a study of T-cell memory formation after mild COVID-19. TCRdb analysed the 5' RACE reads with MiXCR anew, one entry per CDR3 protein. Of approximately 250,000 distinct CDR3 sequences listed, 15% to 20% are singletons. Sequencing used PBMCs or a T cell subset sorted from them (not recorded which). These receptors all come from a man younger than 35 who had mild COVID-19 (a few samples of this study predate the infection). Cell type and time point are not known.

The V call is TRBV11-2, the J call TRBJ2-7, with unresolved D. The CDR3 length is 14 residues. The germline gives CDR1 SGHAT, CDR2 FQNNGV. Trimming took 1 base from V and 2 from J, leaving 9 bases between them. CDR3 region: CASSLVRATYEQYF. The CDR3 nucleotides read TGTGCCAGCAGCTTAGTTCGGGCAACCTACGAGCAGTACTTC.

Only a few counts were recorded for this clonotype. The chain recombines TRBV12-5 with TRBJ2-7; D not resolved. The CDR3 length is 14 residues. CDR1 and CDR2 from the germline V gene are LGHNT and FRNRAP. Trimming removed 2 bases from V and 0 bases from J, with 8 bases in between. The CDR3 region has the DNA TGTGCTAGTGGTTTGCGGCGGAACTCCTACGAGCAGTACTTC. Its translation is CASGLRRNSYEQYF.

This clonotype turned up a few times. V is TRBV5-1 and J is TRBJ2-7; possibly TRBD1 for D (5 bases). Per the germline V gene, CDR1 is SGHRS and CDR2 is YFSETQ. This CDR3 spans 14 amino acids. V was trimmed by 0 bases and J by 2 bases, leaving 9 bases between them. The CDR3 nucleotides are TGCGCCAGCAGCTTGGGTGGGGCCCCCTACGAGCAGTACGTC. It encodes CASSLGGAPYEQYV.

This clonotype has at least ten counts. The chain couples TRBV5-1 to TRBJ1-4, with 7 positions matching TRBD1. CDR3 size: 16 residues. Germline CDR1 reads SGHRS; CDR2 reads YFSETQ. Trimming removed 0 bases from V and 8 bases from J; junction bases left unmatched: 10. CDR3 in amino acids: CASSLAQQGSGEKLFF. The DNA of the CDR3 is TGCGCCAGCAGCTTGGCCCAACAGGGGAGTGGAGAAAAACTGTTTTTT.

The chain carries TRBV9 and TRBJ2-3; D not certain. CDR3 length equals 15 residues. V gave up 3 bases and J gave up 7 bases, with 18 bases separating them. The V gene's germline CDR1 is SGDLS and CDR2 YYNGEE. The DNA for the CDR3 is TGTGCCAGCAGCGCCCTCCTGGGGTTCAGAAATACGCAGTATTTT. Translating it yields CASSALLGFRNTQYF.

V is TRBV20-1 and J is TRBJ1-1; 12 bases line up with TRBD1. The V gene end was trimmed by 1 base and the J gene end by 11 bases; junction bases not matched to a gene: 8. CDR1 is DFQATT and CDR2 is SNEGSKA in the germline V gene (reference sequence). The CDR3 length is 14 residues. CDR3 sequence (DNA): TGCAGTGCTAGAGGGCCGGGACAGGGGGCAATGGCTTTCTTT. Translating gives CSARGPGQGAMAFF.

CDR3 amino acids: CASSVEEETQYF. In DNA form, the CDR3 reads TGTGCCAGCAGCGTAGAGGAAGAGACCCAGTACTTC. The chain carries TRBV9 and TRBJ2-5; D is unclear. The CDR3 is made up of 12 amino acids. Germline V gene data show CDR1 as SGDLS and CDR2 as YYNGEE. V was clipped by 0 bases and J by 3 bases, with 3 bases between them.

V and J are TRBV29-1 and TRBJ1-2, with 9 bases lining up with TRBD1. Germline V gene lookup returns CDR1 SQVTM and CDR2 ANQGSEA. Trimming cost V 3 bases and J 2 bases; bases outside gene matches: 7. The CDR3 is 15 amino acids. CDR3 DNA sequence: TGCAGCGTTGATGGGGCGGACAGGGGAAACTATGGCTACACCTTC. Protein: CSVDGADRGNYGYTF.

The CDR3 sequence is CASRGRATEAFF. As DNA, the CDR3 is TGTGCCAGCAGGGGACGGGCGACTGAAGCTTTCTTT. V is TRBV6-5 and J is TRBJ1-1, with D maybe TRBD1 (5 bases). The length of the CDR3 is 12 residues. Trimming cost V 6 bases and J 5 bases, with 10 bases left between them. Germline V gene sequence: CDR1 MNHEY, CDR2 SVGAGI.

This clonotype has only a few counts. The DNA of the CDR3 is TGTGCCAGCAGCATGAGCAGGGGAGGTGAGCAGTTCTTC. Translated: CASSMSRGGEQFF. The chain is built from TRBV7-2 and TRBJ2-1; D is tentatively TRBD1 or TRBD2 (6 bases each). CDR1 and CDR2 (germline): SGHTA, FQGNSA. The CDR3 covers 13 residues. Trimming removed 5 bases from V and 9 bases from J, with 14 bases in between.

This clonotype was observed a few times. The chain has TRBV4-2 and TRBJ2-2; a weak D match, TRBD2 (6 bases). Trimming shortened V by 0 bases and J by 6 bases, and 14 bases separated the two germline ends. The CDR3 is 16 residues long. Germline V CDR1 and CDR2: LGHNA, YNFKEQ. The CDR3 DNA is TGTGCCAGCAGCCAAGATAGAGGCGGGGAATCCGGGGAGCTGTTTTTT. Encoded protein: CASSQDRGGESGELFF.

Only a few counts were recorded for this clonotype. This chain uses TRBV2 with TRBJ2-7; D is uncertain. The length of the CDR3 is 14 residues. Germline V lookup: CDR1 SNHLY, CDR2 FYNNEI. V was shortened by 8 bases and J by 4 bases, with 18 bases between the two germline ends. The CDR3 sequence: CASRPRFTWYEQYV. The DNA for the CDR3 is TGTGCCAGCCGTCCTCGTTTCACCTGGTACGAGCAGTACGTC.

The sample holds one count of this clonotype. This chain uses TRBV6-1 with TRBJ1-6; D is unresolved. The V gene's germline CDR1 is MNHNS and CDR2 SASEGT. The V and J ends lost 1 base and 10 bases respectively, with 8 bases between them. The CDR3 covers 13 residues. The CDR3 nucleotides are TGTGCCAGCAGTGAAGTGACGGAATCACCCCTCCACTTT. Its protein is CASSEVTESPLHF.

The rearrangement joins TRBV4-1 to TRBJ2-3; D gene uncertain. The CDR3 extends over 11 amino acids. V lost 2 bases and J 8 bases, leaving 5 bases between the germline ends. Germline CDR1 is MGHRA and CDR2 is YSYEKL. As DNA, the CDR3 is TGCGCCAGCAGCCAAATGGGTACGCAGTATTTT. This translates into CASSQMGTQYF.

This clonotype was counted many times. The chain links TRBV10-2 to TRBJ2-3; 8 bases align to TRBD2. This CDR3 is built from 13 residues. Germline V gives CDR1 WSHSY, CDR2 SAAADI. J gave up 4 bases and V 7 bases, and 4 bases lay outside the gene matches. DNA of the CDR3: TGCGCCAGCAAAGCGGGGGAACCAGATACGCAGTATTTT. The encoded protein is CASKAGEPDTQYF.

This clonotype has at least ten counts. The J gene is TRBJ1-3, the V gene TRBV20-1; the D gene is possibly TRBD1 (5 bases). The CDR3 sequence is 13 residues long. The germline V and J ends were trimmed by 6 bases and 8 bases, with 17 bases remaining between them. CDR1 is DFQATT, CDR2 SNEGSKA, per germline (reference sequence). The CDR3 sequence: CSASKGRADTIYF. CDR3 coding DNA: TGCAGTGCCTCCAAGGGCAGGGCTGACACCATATATTTT.

This clonotype is a singleton in its sample. The V and J genes are TRBV6-5 and TRBJ1-6; the D is unclear. CDR3 length equals 15 residues. Trimming pared 0 bases from V and 9 bases from J, leaving 12 bases between. Germline CDR1 MNHEY, CDR2 SVGAGI. CDR3 nucleotides: TGTGCCAGCAGTTACTCGATCCTGGGAGGTTCACCCCTCCACTTT. Translated, it gives CASSYSILGGSPLHF.

This clonotype came up a few times. This chain uses TRBV28 with TRBJ1-4; no definite D call. The CDR3 has 13 residues. V lost 5 bases and J 7 bases, leaving 11 bases between the germline ends. The V gene's germline CDR1 is MDHEN and CDR2 SYDVKM. The chain's CDR3 is CASSGQPTEKLFF. CDR3 in DNA: TGTGCCAGCAGTGGCCAGCCTACTGAAAAACTGTTTTTT.

This clonotype was counted between two and nine times. This chain uses TRBV6-2 or TRBV6-3 with TRBJ2-3; 10 nucleotides line up with TRBD2. The V and J ends lost 7 bases and 1 base, in that order; junction bases with no gene match: 2. The CDR3 is 14 amino acids. Per the germline V gene, CDR1 is MNHEY and CDR2 is SVGEGT. The CDR3, as DNA: TGTGCCAGCAATCTAGCGGGGGGCACAGATACGCAGTATTTT. Translating gives CASNLAGGTDTQYF.

This clonotype occurred a few times. J is TRBJ1-6 and V is TRBV29-1; D gene uncertain. V was trimmed by 7 bases and J by 4 bases, leaving 8 bases between them. The CDR3 contains 12 residues. Germline-derived CDR1 and CDR2 are SQVTM and ANQGSEA. CDR3: CSAGDYNSPLHF. The CDR3 region has the DNA TGCAGCGCCGGAGATTATAATTCACCCCTCCACTTT. Using reference TRBV29-1 and TRBJ1-6 for the parts outside the CDR3, the full variable domain is SAVISQKPSRDICQRGTSLTIQCQVDSQVTMMFWYRQQPGQSLTLIATANQGSEATYESGFVIDKFPISRPNLTFSTLTVSNMSPEDSSIYLCSAGDYNSPLHFGNGTRLTVT.

This clonotype has just a few counts. V and J are TRBV6-1 and TRBJ2-6; perhaps TRBD1 as D (6 bases). Germline V lookup: CDR1 MNHNS, CDR2 SASEGT. Trimming took off 1 base at V and 3 bases at J, with 19 bases between the two ends. The CDR3 covers 19 residues. The CDR3 protein is CASSEVTPNRVNGANVLTF. CDR3 sequence (DNA): TGTGCCAGCAGTGAAGTGACACCGAACAGGGTTAATGGGGCCAACGTCCTGACTTTC.

This clonotype has a handful of counts. The rearrangement links TRBV6-2 or TRBV6-3 to TRBJ2-7; TRBD2 aligns across 9 bases. The CDR3 is 15 amino acids. Trimming removed 2 bases from V and 4 bases from J; junction bases left unmatched: 6. The germline V gene has CDR1 MNHEY and CDR2 SVGEGT. The CDR3 is CASSYVRGGRYEQYV. The CDR3 DNA is TGTGCCAGCAGTTACGTGCGGGGGGGCCGTTACGAGCAGTACGTC.

This clonotype came up many times. V usage is TRBV5-1 and J usage is TRBJ2-5, with D maybe TRBD2 (6 bases). CDR1 and CDR2 (germline): SGHRS, YFSETQ. V lost 4 bases and J 1 base, leaving 11 bases between the germline ends. The length of the CDR3 is 14 residues. The CDR3, as DNA: TGCGCCAGCAGCCCGGGGACTGGCCAAGAGACCCAGTACTTC. Protein product: CASSPGTGQETQYF.

With regard to this clonotype: One end of the junction fails to match germline, which may point to a read error. The chain combines TRBV12-3 or TRBV12-4 with TRBJ2-1; 8 bases match TRBD2. The CDR3 covers 15 residues. The CDR3 DNA sequence: TGTGCCAGCAGTCCCCGGGGGGGGGGATACAATGAGCAGTTATTC. Its protein product is CASSPRGGGYNEQLF.

This clonotype came up a few times. This chain connects TRBV4-1 to TRBJ1-1; D not certain. The CDR3 covers 15 residues. Germline V gives CDR1 MGHRA, CDR2 YSYEKL. Trimming removed 3 bases from V and 1 base from J, with 12 bases in between. The CDR3 DNA is TGCGCCAGCAGCCACCGGCGGGCGGGGAACACTGAAGCTTTCTTT. This translates into CASSHRRAGNTEAFF.

This clonotype was recorded at least ten times. This chain connects TRBV12-3 or TRBV12-4 to TRBJ2-2, with D uncertain. The CDR3 length is 16 residues. Trimming left V 3 bases short and J 7 bases short, with 18 bases between. CDR3 sequence: CASSFMDGSLGGELFF. CDR3 DNA sequence: TGTGCCAGCAGTTTTATGGACGGCTCATTGGGCGGGGAGCTGTTTTTT.

This sequence joins TRBV20-1 and TRBJ2-5, with TRBD1 matching over 12 bases. The CDR3 runs to 14 residues. The junction had 7 bases not matched to a gene; V was cut back by 6 bases and J by 5 bases. Germline V lookup: CDR1 DFQATT, CDR2 SNEGSKA (reference sequence). CDR3 bases: TGCAGTGCCCCGGGACAGGGGGCGAGGGAGACCCAGTACTTC. The encoded protein is CSAPGQGARETQYF.

The chain has TRBV6-2 or TRBV6-3 and TRBJ2-7, with D possibly TRBD2 on 6 matching bases. Trimming stripped 4 bases from V and 9 bases from J, with 19 bases between. The CDR3 contains 14 residues. Germline lookup yields CDR1 MNHEY and CDR2 SVGEGT. As DNA, the CDR3 is TGTGCCAGCAGTTGGGTAAACCAAGGGAGGATGCAGTACGTC. This codes for CASSWVNQGRMQYV.

In its sample, this clonotype ranks as medium-sized. In DNA form, the CDR3 reads TGTGCCAGCAGCCCGGACTCACACAATGAGCAGTTCTTC. The encoded protein is CASSPDSHNEQFF. The chain joins TRBV7-8 to TRBJ2-1; D is possibly TRBD2 (5 bases). Trimming pared 5 bases from V and 5 bases from J, leaving 10 bases between. Looked up from germline, CDR1 is SGHVS and CDR2 is FQNEAQ. The CDR3 covers 13 residues.

The sample holds many counts of this clonotype. The CDR3 coding sequence is TGTGCCAGCAGCAAAAGTAACGAGCAGTACTTC. This codes for CASSKSNEQYF. This sequence joins TRBV7-9 and TRBJ2-7; D not resolved. Germline V gene sequence: CDR1 SEHNR, CDR2 FQNEAQ (reference sequence). The V gene lost 5 bases and the J gene lost 5 bases, with 7 bases spanning the gap. The CDR3 length is 11 residues.